Below, 30 T cell receptor beta chains from the same sample are listed, as sequenced in a study of brain T cells in children with intractable seizures. Profiling relied on immunoSEQ multiplex PCR, and the TCRdb table lists in-frame clones only, not all of them. The sample consists of 100,000 to 120,000 clones, around 94% of them appearing once. The sample was peripheral blood, taken at surgery. The receptors originated from a boy under two years old with hemimegalencephaly and intractable seizures.

This clone occurred once. V is TRBV9 and J is TRBJ1-3; D gene unclear. CDR3 length: 15 amino acids. V dropped 6 bases and J dropped 2 bases, with 15 bases sitting between them. From germline, CDR1 is SGDLS and CDR2 YYNGEE. The CDR3 DNA sequence: TGTGCCAGCACCCCCTACACGGATACTGGAAACACCATATATTTT. Its protein is CASTPYTDTGNTIYF.

The chain couples TRBV7-8 to TRBJ1-6, with no clear D. This CDR3 region has 17 residues. Germline CDR1 and CDR2: SGHVS and FQNEAQ. V lost 8 bases and J lost 0, with 17 bases in between. DNA of the CDR3: TGTGCCAGCCGCGCTTCGGTCCCTCCCTCCTATAATTCACCCCTCCACTTT. Its protein is CASRASVPPSYNSPLHF.

The gene calls are TRBV5-1 and TRBJ2-3; D possibly corresponds to TRBD2 (5 bases). Germline assignment: CDR1 SGHRS and CDR2 YFSETQ. This CDR3 has 18 residues. V lost 4 bases, J lost 1 base, and 22 bases lay in between. CDR3 protein: CASSPLGLFSRGTDTQYF. The CDR3 nucleotides are TGCGCCAGCAGCCCCCTCGGACTTTTTTCAAGGGGCACAGATACGCAGTATTTT. The variable domain in full, completed from reference TRBV5-1 and TRBJ2-3, reads KAGVTQTPRYLIKTRGQQVTLSCSPISGHRSVSWYQQTPGQGLQFLFEYFSETQRNKGNFPGRFSGRQFSNSRSEMNVSTLELGDSALYLCASSPLGLFSRGTDTQYFGPGTRLTVL.

This rearrangement joins TRBV19 to TRBJ2-3; 9 positions match TRBD2. Germline V gives CDR1 LNHDA, CDR2 SQIVND (reference sequence). Trimming cost V 3 bases and J 1 base; bases outside gene matches: 2. This CDR3 comprises 15 residues. The CDR3 coding sequence is TGTGCCAGTAGTATGTGGACTAGCGGCACAGATACGCAGTATTTT. Translated: CASSMWTSGTDTQYF.

The chain joins TRBV27 to TRBJ2-7; D might be TRBD1 (5 bases). V lost 3 bases and J lost 4, with 10 bases in between. CDR1 and CDR2 from the germline V gene are MNHEY and SMNVEV (reference sequence). CDR3 size: 13 residues. The CDR3 region is CASSLGQLYEQYF. The CDR3 nucleotides are TGTGCCAGCAGTTTGGGGCAGTTATACGAGCAGTACTTC.

This clone has only one observation. This CDR3 reads CASSGRGQETQYF. The CDR3 DNA sequence: TGTGCCAGCTCGGGTAGGGGGCAAGAGACCCAGTACTTC. The rearrangement joins TRBV9 to TRBJ2-5, with TRBD1 as a possible D gene (6 bases). Germline CDR1 and CDR2: SGDLS and YYNGEE. Trimming took 7 bases from V and 2 from J, leaving 12 bases between them. There are 13 residues in the CDR3.

V usage is TRBV19 and J usage is TRBJ1-5; maybe TRBD1 (6 bases). The CDR3 is 15 residues long. From germline, CDR1 is LNHDA and CDR2 SQIVND (reference sequence). Trimming pared 3 bases from V and 6 bases from J, leaving 15 bases between. CDR3: CASSILQGGGQPQHF. CDR3 sequence (DNA): TGTGCCAGTAGTATTTTACAGGGAGGAGGTCAGCCCCAGCATTTT.

The chain recombines TRBV7-2 with TRBJ2-2; 9 bases match TRBD2. The CDR3 is 16 residues long. The germline gives CDR1 SGHTA, CDR2 FQGNSA. Trimming removed 4 bases from V and 6 bases from J; junction bases left unmatched: 9. This CDR3 reads CASSSAGGPVAGELFF. CDR3 bases: TGTGCCAGCAGCTCGGCGGGAGGGCCGGTGGCCGGGGAGCTGTTTTTT.

By proportion, this clone is medium-sized (0.01 to 0.1%). The chain links TRBV27 to TRBJ1-6; D gene unclear. The V end lost 1 base, the J end lost 7 bases, and 5 bases lay between the germline ends. There are 13 residues in the CDR3. The germline CDR1 and CDR2 sequences are MNHEY and SMNVEV (reference sequence). This CDR3 reads CASSLWENSPLHF. In nucleotides, the CDR3 is TGTGCCAGCAGTTTATGGGAGAATTCACCCCTCCACTTT.

This clone was seen a few times. The chain combines TRBV21-1 with TRBJ2-7. TRBV21-1 is deemed a pseudogene. The CDR3 spans 14 residues. CDR3 in amino acids: CASSKGPRTYEQYF. CDR3 in DNA: TGTGCCAGCAGCAAAGGTCCCCGGACCTACGAGCAGTACTTC.

This clone was seen just once. The CDR3 reads CATSRGQRENTEAFF. The CDR3 coding sequence is TGTGCCACCAGCAGAGGGCAAAGGGAGAACACTGAAGCTTTCTTT. The chain uses TRBV15 and TRBJ1-1, with no clear D. The CDR3 extends over 15 amino acids. Germline V gene data show CDR1 as LNHNV and CDR2 as YYDKDF (reference sequence). V was clipped by 1 base and J by 1 base, with 10 bases between them.

V is TRBV3-1 (or the pseudogene TRBV3-2) and J is TRBJ1-4, with D unclear. CDR1 is LGHDT and CDR2 is YNNKEL in the germline V gene (reference sequence). Trimming cost V 3 bases and J 4 bases, with 3 bases left between them. The CDR3 sequence is 12 residues long. The CDR3 DNA reads TGTGCCAGCAGCCAGGTTAATGAAAAACTGTTTTTT. This translates into CASSQVNEKLFF.

The chain carries TRBV5-1 and TRBJ1-2; TRBD1 matches 8 bases. This CDR3 spans 16 amino acids. Per germline, CDR1 SGHRS and CDR2 YFSETQ. V lost 4 bases to trimming and J lost 4 bases; unmatched junction nucleotides: 12. CDR3 DNA: TGCGCCAGCAGCCAACTGGGACAGGCTCTTCCCTATGGCTACACCTTC. It specifies CASSQLGQALPYGYTF.

This chain uses TRBV14 with TRBJ1-4; D might be TRBD1 (6 bases). This CDR3 is built from 13 residues. Germline-derived CDR1 and CDR2 are SGHDN and FVKESK. V was cut by 5 bases and J by 6 bases, with 10 bases left in between. The DNA for the CDR3 is TGTGCCAGCAGCAGGGGGAACTATGAAAAACTGTTTTTT. Translated: CASSRGNYEKLFF.

V gene TRBV7-9 combines with J gene TRBJ1-2; D may be TRBD1 (5 bases). V lost 5 bases to trimming and J lost 8 bases, with 12 bases between them. The germline V gene has CDR1 SEHNR and CDR2 FQNEAQ (reference sequence). This CDR3 has 12 residues. CDR3 sequence reads: CASSADIPGYTF. The CDR3 coding sequence is TGTGCCAGCAGCGCGGACATCCCCGGCTACACCTTC.

This chain connects TRBV6-5 to TRBJ2-7; 9 nucleotides agree with TRBD2. The CDR3 covers 15 residues. V was clipped by 6 bases and J by 2 bases; unmatched bases: 8. The germline gives CDR1 MNHEY, CDR2 SVGAGI. CDR3 DNA sequence: TGTGCCAGCAGCCCACCTAGCGGGGCCCCCTACGAGCAGTACTTC. Translation gives CASSPPSGAPYEQYF.

This chain joins TRBV27 and TRBJ2-7; D remains ambiguous. CDR3 length equals 14 residues. CDR1 and CDR2 from the germline V gene are MNHEY and SMNVEV (reference sequence). Trimming pared 0 bases from V and 10 bases from J, leaving 16 bases between. Here the CDR3 DNA reads TGTGCCAGCAGTTTATCGATCGTCGAGCCGCTCCAGTACTTC. Its translation is CASSLSIVEPLQYF.

V usage is TRBV2 and J usage is TRBJ2-7; 13 nucleotides align to TRBD2. CDR1 SNHLY and CDR2 FYNNEI come from the germline V gene. The CDR3 sequence is 19 residues long. V shed 6 bases, J shed 3 bases, and the junction held 17 bases outside the gene matches. CDR3 residues: CASRATSGRALTTGYEQYF. The CDR3 DNA follows: TGTGCCAGCAGGGCTACTAGCGGGAGGGCCCTCACGACGGGCTACGAGCAGTACTTC.

V usage is TRBV11-3 and J usage is TRBJ2-3; perhaps TRBD1 as D (6 bases). V lost 0 bases and J 6 bases, leaving 19 bases between the germline ends. From germline, CDR1 is SGHNT and CDR2 YENEEA. CDR3 length: 17 amino acids. In DNA form, the CDR3 reads TGTGCCAGCAGCTTAGATTCTGGCAGGGGCATTACGGATACGCAGTATTTT. It yields the protein CASSLDSGRGITDTQYF.

In this sample, this clone turned up once. DNA of the CDR3: TGTGCCAGCAGTTTAGCGGGAGAATTTGGGCAGTACTTC. It codes for CASSLAGEFGQYF. The chain is built from TRBV12-3 or TRBV12-4 and TRBJ2-7; the D gene is possibly TRBD2 (5 bases). This CDR3 is built from 13 residues. V was pared by 0 bases and J by 9 bases, with 12 bases between.

The chain carries TRBV18 and TRBJ1-5; D perhaps matches TRBD1 (5 bases). CDR1 and CDR2 (germline): KGHSH, LQKENI. The V end lost 3 bases, the J end lost 7 bases, and 10 bases lay between the germline ends. The CDR3 loop spans 13 amino acids. CDR3 amino acids: CASSPGQEQPQHF. The DNA for the CDR3 is TGTGCCAGCTCACCCGGACAAGAGCAGCCCCAGCATTTT.

This chain connects TRBV7-2 to TRBJ2-7, with TRBD2 matching 14 bases. V was pared by 5 bases and J by 5 bases, with 5 bases of the junction left unmatched. This CDR3 region has 15 residues. Looked up from germline, CDR1 is SGHTA and CDR2 is FQGNSA. The CDR3 protein is CASSARLAGGNEQYF. CDR3 coding DNA: TGTGCCAGCAGCGCCCGACTAGCGGGAGGGAACGAGCAGTACTTC.

The rearrangement joins TRBV25-1 to TRBJ2-2; TRBD2 aligns across 7 bases. The CDR3 contains 13 residues. Looked up from germline, CDR1 is MGHDK and CDR2 is SYGVNS. The V and J ends lost 7 bases and 6 bases, in that order; junction bases with no gene match: 5. CDR3 in amino acids: CASTGLGPGELFF. The CDR3 region has the DNA TGTGCCAGCACAGGACTAGGCCCCGGGGAGCTGTTTTTT.

This chain uses TRBV4-3 with TRBJ2-1, with 12 positions matching TRBD2. CDR1 and CDR2 from the germline V gene are LGHNA and YSLEER. With 1 base clipped from V and 2 bases from J, the junction kept 12 bases outside the gene matches. The CDR3 has 20 residues. The CDR3: CASSQVVFRTSGTAYNEQFF. For the CDR3, the DNA is TGCGCCAGCAGCCAAGTGGTTTTCCGGACTAGCGGGACTGCCTACAATGAGCAGTTCTTC.

The chain links TRBV6-4 to TRBJ2-3, with D perhaps matching TRBD2 (5 bases). Looked up from germline, CDR1 is MRHNA and CDR2 is SNTAGT. The ends were cut back, 0 bases at V and 2 bases at J, with 21 bases in the middle. There are 19 residues in the CDR3. The CDR3 protein is CASSDSRDRTPLLTDTQYF. CDR3 bases: TGTGCCAGCAGTGACTCGAGAGACCGGACTCCCCTACTCACAGATACGCAGTATTTT.

The chain employs TRBV19 and TRBJ1-2, with 9 nucleotides matching TRBD1. The V and J ends lost 1 base and 8 bases, in that order; junction bases with no gene match: 11. The CDR3 spans 16 residues. Germline V gives CDR1 LNHDA, CDR2 SQIVND (reference sequence). The chain's CDR3 is CASSIGLQGAYGGYTF. CDR3 coding DNA: TGTGCCAGTAGTATAGGGCTACAGGGGGCTTACGGAGGCTACACCTTC.

This chain connects TRBV18 to TRBJ2-1; 9 bases are shared with TRBD2. The CDR3 consists of 15 residues. V shed 1 base and J 4 bases; nucleotides not matched to a gene: 2. Germline V gene sequence: CDR1 KGHSH, CDR2 LQKENI. The CDR3, as DNA: TGTGCCAGCTCACCACTAGCGGGGGCATACAATGAGCAGTTCTTC. It is translated as CASSPLAGAYNEQFF. Combining the CDR3 with reference TRBV18 and TRBJ2-1 gives the whole variable domain NAGVMQNPRHLVRRRGQEARLRCSPMKGHSHVYWYRQLPEEGLKFMVYLQKENIIDESGMPKERFSAEFPKEGPSILRIQQVVRGDSAAYFCASSPLAGAYNEQFFGPGTRLTVL.

Concerning this clone itself: Other DNA sequences from this sample encode an identical CDR3 as well. V usage is TRBV20-1 and J usage is TRBJ2-7, with TRBD1 matching 9 bases. The ends lost 6 bases at V and 3 bases at J; junction bases unmatched: 0. Germline-derived CDR1 and CDR2 are DFQATT and SNEGSKA (reference sequence). The CDR3 loop spans 11 amino acids. Here the CDR3 reads CSATGGYEQYF. CDR3 nucleotide sequence: TGCAGTGCGACAGGGGGCTACGAGCAGTACTTC.

The chain combines TRBV28 with TRBJ2-1, with 8 bases that match TRBD2. Germline CDR1 is MDHEN and CDR2 is SYDVKM. The CDR3 runs to 16 residues. Trimming removed 3 bases from V and 4 bases from J; junction bases left unmatched: 8. The chain's CDR3 is CASSLPRLALYNEQFF. The CDR3 nucleotides read TGTGCCAGCAGTTTGCCAAGACTAGCGTTATACAATGAGCAGTTCTTC.

The chain links TRBV5-5 to TRBJ2-7, with TRBD2 identical over 11 bases. This CDR3 comprises 13 residues. CDR1 and CDR2 from the germline V gene are SGHKS and YYEKEE (reference sequence). V dropped 4 bases and J dropped 7; count of bases not matched to a gene: 4. CDR3 in DNA: TGTGCCAGCAGCGGACTAGCGGGCAGGGAGCAGTACTTC. It yields the protein CASSGLAGREQYF.